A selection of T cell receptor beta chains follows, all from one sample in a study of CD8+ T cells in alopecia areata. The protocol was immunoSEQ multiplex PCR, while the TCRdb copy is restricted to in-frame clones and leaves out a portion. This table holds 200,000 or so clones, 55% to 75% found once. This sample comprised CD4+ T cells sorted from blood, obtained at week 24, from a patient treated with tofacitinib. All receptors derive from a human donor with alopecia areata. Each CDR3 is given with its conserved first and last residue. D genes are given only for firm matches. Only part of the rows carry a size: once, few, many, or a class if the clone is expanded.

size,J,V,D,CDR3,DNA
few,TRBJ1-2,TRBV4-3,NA,CASSQGTDSNYGYTF,TGCGCCAGCAGCCAAGGGACAGATTCTAACTATGGCTACACCTTC
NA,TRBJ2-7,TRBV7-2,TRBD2,CASSLAGTSGGYEQYF,TGTGCCAGCAGCTTAGCAGGGACTAGCGGGGGATACGAGCAGTACTTC
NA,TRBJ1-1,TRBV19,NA,CASSSGLNTEAFF,TGTGCCAGTAGTTCAGGGTTGAACACTGAAGCTTTCTTT
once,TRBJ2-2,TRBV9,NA,CASSVAPNSITGELFF,TGTGCCAGCAGCGTAGCCCCAAACTCCATCACCGGGGAGCTGTTTTTT
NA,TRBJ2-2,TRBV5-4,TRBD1,CASSSGQGLTGELFF,TGTGCCAGCAGCTCGGGACAGGGTTTAACCGGGGAGCTGTTTTTT
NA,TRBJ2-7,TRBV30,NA,CAWSPREGEQYF,TGTGCCTGGAGCCCCCGAGAGGGCGAGCAGTACTTC
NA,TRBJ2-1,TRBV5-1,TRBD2,CASSRSGTGSYNEQFF,TGCGCCAGCAGCCGTAGCGGGACGGGCTCCTACAATGAGCAGTTCTTC
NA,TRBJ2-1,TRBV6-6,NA,CASSSRGSSYNEQFF,TGTGCCAGCAGCAGCAGAGGAAGCTCCTACAATGAGCAGTTCTTC
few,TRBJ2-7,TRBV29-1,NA,CSVAGTYEQYF,TGCAGCGTTGCGGGCACCTACGAGCAGTACTTC
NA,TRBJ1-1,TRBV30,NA,CACGLGEGNTEAFF,TGTGCCTGTGGCCTCGGCGAAGGGAACACTGAAGCTTTCTTT
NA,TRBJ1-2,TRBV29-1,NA,CSVGRANIGLIDYGYTF,TGCAGCGTTGGTCGGGCCAACATAGGGCTTATTGACTATGGCTACACCTTC
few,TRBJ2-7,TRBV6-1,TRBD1,CASSQSGTGVYF,TGTGCCAGCAGTCAGTCCGGGACAGGGGTGTACTTC
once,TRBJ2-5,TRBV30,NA,CAWGQLAQETQYF,TGTGCCTGGGGACAGCTAGCCCAAGAGACCCAGTACTTC
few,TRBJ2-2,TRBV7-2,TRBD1,CASSFGTARTGELFF,TGTGCCAGCAGCTTCGGGACAGCACGCACCGGGGAGCTGTTTTTT
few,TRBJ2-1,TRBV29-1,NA,CSVEAGRGQEIEQFF,TGCAGCGTTGAAGCGGGGAGGGGGCAAGAGATTGAGCAGTTCTTC
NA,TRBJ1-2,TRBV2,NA,CASGLQDYYGYTF,TGTGCCAGCGGGCTACAAGACTACTATGGCTACACCTTC
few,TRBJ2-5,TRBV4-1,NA,CASSPAERGETQYF,TGCGCCAGCAGCCCCGCGGAACGAGGGGAGACCCAGTACTTC
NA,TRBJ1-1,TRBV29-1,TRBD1,CSVARDRDTEAFF,TGCAGCGTTGCCCGGGACAGGGACACTGAAGCTTTCTTT
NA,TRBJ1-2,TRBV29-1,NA,CSVGIGVRGPNGYTF,TGCAGCGTTGGAATCGGGGTCAGGGGCCCGAATGGCTACACCTTC
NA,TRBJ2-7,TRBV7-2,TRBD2,CASSLRAGDEQYF,TGTGCCAGCAGCTTAAGGGCGGGAGACGAGCAGTACTTC
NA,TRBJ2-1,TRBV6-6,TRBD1,CASSAQGNTYNEQFF,TGTGCCAGCAGTGCACAGGGGAACACCTACAATGAGCAGTTCTTC
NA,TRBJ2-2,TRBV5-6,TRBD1,CASSWDRGLGELFF,TGTGCCAGCAGCTGGGACAGGGGGCTCGGGGAGCTGTTTTTT
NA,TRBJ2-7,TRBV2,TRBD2,CASSPGLASYEQYF,TGTGCCAGCAGCCCGGGACTAGCGAGCTACGAGCAGTACTTC
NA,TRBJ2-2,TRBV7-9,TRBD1,CASSTRGSSGELFF,TGTGCCAGCAGCACCAGGGGGAGTTCCGGGGAGCTGTTTTTT
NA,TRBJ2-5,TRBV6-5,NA,CASMDRPQLAQYF,TGTGCCAGCATGGACCGCCCCCAGTTGGCCCAGTACTTC
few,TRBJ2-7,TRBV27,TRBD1,CASSSSGGGGTYEQYF,TGTGCCAGCAGTTCGTCAGGGGGTGGTGGAACCTACGAGCAGTACTTC